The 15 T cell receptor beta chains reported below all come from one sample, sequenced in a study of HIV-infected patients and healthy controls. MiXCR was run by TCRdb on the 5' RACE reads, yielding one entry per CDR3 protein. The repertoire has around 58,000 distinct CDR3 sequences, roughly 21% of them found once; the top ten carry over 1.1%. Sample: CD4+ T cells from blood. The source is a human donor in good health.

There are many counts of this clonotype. The CDR3 nucleotides read TGTGCCAGCAGTAAAAACGGACTTCCCCAAGAGACCCAGTACTTC. It codes for CASSKNGLPQETQYF. The chain carries TRBV6-1 and TRBJ2-5, with D perhaps TRBD2 (5 bases). The CDR3 has 15 amino acids. V was clipped by 5 bases and J by 1 base, with 14 bases between them. Germline assignment: CDR1 MNHNS and CDR2 SASEGT.

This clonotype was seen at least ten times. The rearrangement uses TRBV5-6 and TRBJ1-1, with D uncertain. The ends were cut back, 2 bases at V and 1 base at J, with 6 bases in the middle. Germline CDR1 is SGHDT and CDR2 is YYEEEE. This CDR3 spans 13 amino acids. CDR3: CASSFARNTEAFF. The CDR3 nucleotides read TGTGCCAGCAGCTTCGCCAGGAACACTGAAGCTTTCTTT.

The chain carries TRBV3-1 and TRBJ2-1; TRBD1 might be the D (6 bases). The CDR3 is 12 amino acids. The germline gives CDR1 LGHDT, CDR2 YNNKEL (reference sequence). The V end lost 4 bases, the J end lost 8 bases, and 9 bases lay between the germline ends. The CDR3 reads CASSLQGYEQFF. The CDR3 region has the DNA TGTGCCAGCAGCCTCCAGGGGTATGAGCAGTTCTTC.

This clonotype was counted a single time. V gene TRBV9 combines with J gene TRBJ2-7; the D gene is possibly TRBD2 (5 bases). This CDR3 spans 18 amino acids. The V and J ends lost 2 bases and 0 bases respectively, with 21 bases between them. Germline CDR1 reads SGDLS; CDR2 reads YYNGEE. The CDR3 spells CASSVTSGSFNSSYEQYF. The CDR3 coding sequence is TGTGCCAGCAGCGTGACTTCGGGATCTTTTAATAGCTCCTACGAGCAGTACTTC.

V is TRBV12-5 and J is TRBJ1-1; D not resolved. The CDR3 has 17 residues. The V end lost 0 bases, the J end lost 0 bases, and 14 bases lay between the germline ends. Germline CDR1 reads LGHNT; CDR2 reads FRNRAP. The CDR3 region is CASGLVRSDTMNTEAFF. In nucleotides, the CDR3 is TGTGCTAGTGGTTTGGTAAGGTCAGACACGATGAACACTGAAGCTTTCTTT.

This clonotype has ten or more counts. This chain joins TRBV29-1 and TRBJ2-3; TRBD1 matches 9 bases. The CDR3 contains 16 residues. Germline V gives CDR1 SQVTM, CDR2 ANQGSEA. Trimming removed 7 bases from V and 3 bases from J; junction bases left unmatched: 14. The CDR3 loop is CSGTPWGQGTTDTQYF. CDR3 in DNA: TGCAGCGGGACCCCCTGGGGACAGGGAACAACAGATACGCAGTATTTT.

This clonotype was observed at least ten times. The CDR3 nucleotides are TGTGCCAGCAGCCCAGGGAGCGGGAAAGCTTTCTTT. It yields the protein CASSPGSGKAFF. This chain joins TRBV7-3 and TRBJ1-1, with D maybe TRBD1 (5 bases). There are 12 residues in the CDR3. V lost 5 bases and J 9 bases, leaving 13 bases between the germline ends. Germline V gives CDR1 SGHTA, CDR2 FQGTGA.

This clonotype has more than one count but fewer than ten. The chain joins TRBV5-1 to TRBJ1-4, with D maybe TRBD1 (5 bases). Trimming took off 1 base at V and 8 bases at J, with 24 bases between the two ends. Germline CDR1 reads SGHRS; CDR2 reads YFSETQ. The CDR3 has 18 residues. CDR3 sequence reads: CASSLFDPVPQGWEKLFF. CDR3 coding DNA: TGCGCCAGCAGCTTGTTCGACCCTGTCCCGCAGGGTTGGGAAAAACTGTTTTTT.

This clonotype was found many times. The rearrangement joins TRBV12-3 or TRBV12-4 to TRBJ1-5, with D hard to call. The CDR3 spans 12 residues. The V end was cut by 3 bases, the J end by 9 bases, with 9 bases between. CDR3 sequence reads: CASSLFLPPQHF. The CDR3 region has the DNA TGTGCCAGCAGTTTGTTTCTCCCGCCCCAGCATTTT.

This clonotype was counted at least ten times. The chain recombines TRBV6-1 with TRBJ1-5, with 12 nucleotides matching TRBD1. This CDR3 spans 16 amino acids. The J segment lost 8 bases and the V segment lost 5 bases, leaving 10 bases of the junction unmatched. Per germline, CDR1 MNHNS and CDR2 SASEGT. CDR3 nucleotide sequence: TGTGCCAGCAGTCCTCCGGGACAGGGGGCGATTAAGCCCCAGCATTTT. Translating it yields CASSPPGQGAIKPQHF.

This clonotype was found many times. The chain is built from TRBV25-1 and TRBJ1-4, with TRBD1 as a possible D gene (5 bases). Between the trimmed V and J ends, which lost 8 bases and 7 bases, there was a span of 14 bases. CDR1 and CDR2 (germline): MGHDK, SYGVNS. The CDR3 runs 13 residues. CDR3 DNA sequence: TGTGCCAGCGGACTAGGGGCCGTTGAAAAACTGTTTTTT. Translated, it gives CASGLGAVEKLFF.

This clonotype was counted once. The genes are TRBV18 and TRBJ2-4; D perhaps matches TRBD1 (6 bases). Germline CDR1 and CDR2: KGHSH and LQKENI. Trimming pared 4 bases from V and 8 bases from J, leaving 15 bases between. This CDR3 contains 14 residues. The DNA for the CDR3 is TGTGCCAGCTCACAACGACAGGCCGCATACATTCAGTACTTC. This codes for CASSQRQAAYIQYF.

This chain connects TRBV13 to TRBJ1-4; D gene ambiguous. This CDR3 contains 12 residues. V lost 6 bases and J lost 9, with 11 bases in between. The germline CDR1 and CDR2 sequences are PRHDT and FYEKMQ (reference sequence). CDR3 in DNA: TGTGCCAGCAGTGATGGGATCCAAAAACTGTTTTTT. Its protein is CASSDGIQKLFF.

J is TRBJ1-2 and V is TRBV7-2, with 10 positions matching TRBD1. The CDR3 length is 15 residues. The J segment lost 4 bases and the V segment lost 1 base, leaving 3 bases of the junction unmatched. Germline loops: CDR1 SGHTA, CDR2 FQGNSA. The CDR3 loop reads CASSLEGTGAYGYTF. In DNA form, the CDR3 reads TGTGCCAGCAGCTTAGAAGGGACAGGGGCCTATGGCTACACCTTC.

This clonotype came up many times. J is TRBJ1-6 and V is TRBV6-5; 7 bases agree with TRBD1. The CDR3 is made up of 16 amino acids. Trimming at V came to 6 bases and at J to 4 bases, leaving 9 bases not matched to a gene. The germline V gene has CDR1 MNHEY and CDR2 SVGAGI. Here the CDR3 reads CASRRYRDSYNSPLHF. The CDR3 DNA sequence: TGTGCCAGCAGGCGCTACCGGGACAGTTATAATTCACCCCTCCACTTT.